What follows describes a single T cell receptor (beta chain). The Seattle patients joined while their infection was active and were tracked longitudinally afterward. Per the original data handling: Using reference gene primer amplification, nucleated cell counts were estimated. TCRdb keeps only in-frame clones here, not all; method: immunoSEQ multiplex PCR. D and trimming come from the DNA, and the V and J calls and clone size come from that table. Altogether about 320,000 clones are present, 85% to 90% being singletons, with the ten largest covering roughly 10%. These data are taken from a study of blood T cell repertoires in COVID-19. Overall study context: The samples span acute and convalescent COVID-19 from the United States, Italy and Spain. The analysed material was cDNA or gDNA that came from T cells, B-cell-depleted T cells, or PBMCs.

This CDR3 comprises 15 residues. The V gene end was trimmed by 6 bases and the J gene end by 6 bases; junction bases not matched to a gene: 7. Per the germline V gene, CDR1 is MNHEY and CDR2 is SVGEGT. This clonotype originated in a woman aged 25 to 45 with COVID-19, enrolled during active disease. Material: peripheral blood. The chain combines TRBV6-2 or TRBV6-3 with TRBJ2-1, with 11 positions matching TRBD2. CDR3 sequence (DNA): TGTGCCAGCAGCCCGATAGCGGGGGGGTCCAATGAGCAGTTCTTC. Translating it yields CASSPIAGGSNEQFF.